These 20 T cell receptor beta chains share one sample of origin, sequenced in a study of Ad26.COV2.S vaccination and SARS-CoV-2 variants. Documented treatment: around 19 received Ad26.COV2.S at low or high dose, single or two shots; a few received placebo; per-sample allocation not given. The samples were gathered on day 63 after the first injection of vaccine or placebo. Generated by immunoSEQ multiplex PCR, the TCRdb table keeps only in-frame clones and is missing some. The table records hundreds of thousands of clones, 86% of them present only once. The material was peripheral blood, obtained in a trial of Ad26.COV2.S vaccine versus placebo. The receptor set was obtained from a person between 18 and 65 years old who received the Ad26.COV2.S COVID-19 vaccine or a placebo.

The J gene is TRBJ2-7, the V gene TRBV6-6; possible D gene TRBD2, 5 bases. The CDR3 spans 13 residues. The V gene lost 5 bases and the J gene lost 2 bases, with 10 bases spanning the gap. Germline loops: CDR1 MNHNY, CDR2 SVGAGI (reference sequence). The CDR3 loop reads CASSTGMTYEQYF. The DNA for the CDR3 is TGTGCCAGCAGTACCGGGATGACCTACGAGCAGTACTTC.

This clone was recorded only once. The chain uses TRBV28 and TRBJ1-5; 7 bases map to TRBD1. The CDR3 runs to 15 residues. Germline V gene data show CDR1 as MDHEN and CDR2 as SYDVKM. Trimming at V came to 4 bases and at J to 3 bases, leaving 6 bases not matched to a gene. CDR3 amino acids: CASSSPGGPNQPQHF. In DNA, the CDR3 is TGTGCCAGCAGTTCCCCAGGGGGGCCCAATCAGCCCCAGCATTTT.

This clone occurred once. The same CDR3 is also encoded by other DNA sequences in this sample. The V and J genes are TRBV9 and TRBJ1-3, with a tentative D call TRBD1 (5 bases). V dropped 2 bases and J dropped 1 base, with 10 bases sitting between them. CDR3 size: 15 residues. Germline V gene sequence: CDR1 SGDLS, CDR2 YYNGEE. The CDR3 DNA reads as TGTGCCAGCAGCGTCCGCGGGGGGTCTGGAAACACCATATATTTT. It codes for CASSVRGGSGNTIYF.

The rearrangement uses TRBV5-1 and TRBJ2-7; TRBD1 matches at 9 bases. CDR3 length equals 13 residues. The V and J ends lost 8 bases and 7 bases, in that order; junction bases with no gene match: 10. Germline values: CDR1 SGHRS, CDR2 YFSETQ. The DNA of the CDR3 is TGCGCCAGTATGACAGGGACAGGGTTGGAGCAGTACTTC. Amino acid sequence: CASMTGTGLEQYF.

The rearrangement links TRBV19 to TRBJ1-2, with D possibly TRBD1 on 6 matching bases. V was pared by 7 bases and J by 6 bases, with 18 bases between. Germline lookup yields CDR1 LNHDA and CDR2 SQIVND (reference sequence). CDR3 length: 14 residues. CDR3 region: CASTPDRGHNGYTF. For the CDR3, the DNA is TGTGCCAGTACCCCGGACAGAGGGCACAATGGCTACACCTTC. Full variable domain (remainder filled in from reference TRBV19 and TRBJ1-2): DGGITQSPKYLFRKEGQNVTLSCEQNLNHDAMYWYRQDPGQGLRLIYYSQIVNDFQKGDIAEGYSVSREKKESFPLTVTSAQKNPTAFYLCASTPDRGHNGYTFGSGTRLTVV.

This clone has just a few counts. This sequence joins TRBV5-4 and TRBJ1-6; 8 positions match TRBD1. CDR3 length equals 14 residues. V was pared by 3 bases and J by 6 bases, with 2 bases of the junction left unmatched. Germline V gene data show CDR1 as SGHNT and CDR2 as YYREEE (reference sequence). This CDR3 reads CASSSDRVNSPLHF. The CDR3 DNA sequence: TGTGCCAGCAGCTCGGACAGGGTTAATTCACCCCTCCACTTT.

CDR3 in DNA: TGCAGCGTGACCTGGACCTTACCAGGAGAGACCCAGTACTTC. Translating gives CSVTWTLPGETQYF. The V call is TRBV29-1, the J call TRBJ2-5; D is unclear. V lost 6 bases, J lost 4 bases, and 18 bases lay in between. The CDR3 has 14 amino acids. CDR1 and CDR2 (germline): SQVTM, ANQGSEA.

This clone was observed a handful of times. Because the CDR3's place on the DNA is in doubt, the DNA is left out and the CDR3 is given as listed by TCRdb. The chain joins TRBV19 to TRBJ2-7. CDR1 and CDR2 (germline): LNHDA, SQIVND (reference sequence). The CDR3 has 15 amino acids, counting both end residues. CDR3: CASSTSVVPDHEQYF.

The chain has TRBV6-2 or TRBV6-3 and TRBJ2-1, with D uncertain. The length of the CDR3 is 11 residues. V lost 5 bases, J lost 9 bases, and 8 bases lay in between. The germline V gene has CDR1 MNHEY and CDR2 SVGEGT. DNA for the CDR3: TGTGCCAGCAGTGTAGTCAGTGAGCAGTTCTTC. Translated: CASSVVSEQFF.

The chain uses TRBV24-1 and TRBJ2-3; D remains ambiguous. The CDR3 length is 15 residues. Germline V CDR1 and CDR2: KGHDR, SFDVKD. The V gene lost 0 bases and the J gene lost 6 bases, with 12 bases spanning the gap. The DNA of the CDR3 is TGTGCCACCAGTGATTTGGCGGCTACGAGGGATACGCAGTATTTT. It translates to CATSDLAATRDTQYF.

The count of this clone is one. The gene calls are TRBV18 and TRBJ1-2, with D possibly TRBD1 on 6 matching bases. Germline V lookup: CDR1 KGHSH, CDR2 LQKENI. The CDR3 runs 14 residues. V was shortened by 4 bases and J by 5 bases, with 14 bases between the two germline ends. The chain's CDR3 is CASSQGQREYGYTF. The DNA of the CDR3 is TGTGCCAGCTCACAAGGACAGAGAGAGTATGGCTACACCTTC.

The chain carries TRBV10-3 and TRBJ1-1; 8 positions match TRBD1. With 7 bases clipped from V and 3 bases from J, the junction kept 7 bases outside the gene matches. Germline lookup yields CDR1 ENHRY and CDR2 SYGVKD. The CDR3 covers 14 residues. In DNA form, the CDR3 reads TGTGCCATCAAACAACAGGGGGGGGACACTGAAGCTTTCTTT. It codes for CAIKQQGGDTEAFF.

The sample holds one count of this clone. V usage is TRBV4-3 and J usage is TRBJ2-1, with 9 bases identical to TRBD1. The V gene's germline CDR1 is LGHNA and CDR2 YSLEER. The trim removed 3 bases at V and 0 bases at J, leaving 15 bases unmatched. The CDR3 is made up of 20 amino acids. CDR3 amino acids: CASSHNNRGPEGPSYNEQFF. CDR3 coding DNA: TGCGCCAGCAGCCATAACAACAGGGGGCCTGAGGGTCCCTCCTACAATGAGCAGTTCTTC.

This clone occurred once. Within the sample, other DNA sequences also encode this same CDR3. The chain carries TRBV27 and TRBJ1-2; perhaps TRBD1 as D (5 bases). Looked up from germline, CDR1 is MNHEY and CDR2 is SMNVEV (reference sequence). This CDR3 is built from 13 residues. With 3 bases removed from V and 6 bases from J, the gap between germline ends came to 11 bases. CDR3 residues: CASSFQGGDGYTF. For the CDR3, the DNA is TGTGCCAGCAGTTTTCAGGGCGGGGATGGCTACACCTTC.

V usage is TRBV2 and J usage is TRBJ1-5, with D uncertain. Germline CDR1 is SNHLY and CDR2 is FYNNEI. The ends were cut back, 5 bases at V and 1 base at J, with 12 bases in the middle. This CDR3 has 15 residues. CDR3: CASSMGWQSNQPQHF. The CDR3 DNA reads TGTGCCAGCAGTATGGGGTGGCAGAGCAATCAGCCCCAGCATTTT.

The rearrangement uses TRBV27 and TRBJ1-4, with D possibly being TRBD1 (6 bases). V shed 3 bases and J shed 5 bases, with 7 bases lying between them. The CDR3 is made up of 13 amino acids. CDR1 is MNHEY and CDR2 is SMNVEV in the germline V gene (reference sequence). The CDR3: CASSFQGNEKLFF. Written as DNA, the CDR3 is TGTGCCAGCAGTTTCCAGGGGAATGAAAAACTGTTTTTT.

The chain couples TRBV6-5 to TRBJ1-5, with TRBD1 matching over 7 bases. The CDR3 runs to 15 residues. Germline values: CDR1 MNHEY, CDR2 SVGAGI. The ends lost 6 bases at V and 0 bases at J; junction bases unmatched: 5. CDR3 nucleotides: TGTGCCAGCAGAGGCGACAGGGATAGCAATCAGCCCCAGCATTTT. Residues: CASRGDRDSNQPQHF.

The rearrangement links TRBV5-1 to TRBJ2-7, with D uncertain. In germline, CDR1 is SGHRS, CDR2 YFSETQ. Trimming removed 4 bases from V and 6 bases from J, with 17 bases in between. There are 14 residues in the CDR3. The CDR3 DNA reads as TGCGCCAGCAGCCCGCCGGTCAGCCACTCCGAGCAGTACTTC. Protein product: CASSPPVSHSEQYF.

The gene calls are TRBV5-4 and TRBJ2-2; 13 bases are a match to TRBD2. With V trimmed by 4 bases and J by 6 bases, 12 bases remained unmatched. Germline V gene sequence: CDR1 SGHNT, CDR2 YYREEE (reference sequence). The CDR3 totals 18 residues. The CDR3 sequence is CASSPPFTSGRGSGELFF. DNA of the CDR3: TGTGCCAGCAGCCCACCGTTTACTAGCGGGAGGGGTTCCGGGGAGCTGTTTTTT.

As concerns this clone: A much larger clone differs from this one at a single base, so this may be a read error. Other nucleotide sequences in the sample specify the same CDR3. J is TRBJ1-1 and V is TRBV12-3 or TRBV12-4; no clear D gene. CDR3 length: 13 residues. Trimming removed 0 bases at V and 1 base at J, with 3 bases between. The CDR3 DNA reads as TGTGCCAGCAGTTTAGCGGGGAACACTGAAGCTTTCTTT. Protein sequence: CASSLAGNTEAFF.